This T cell receptor (beta chain) was observed in a study of T cells in Graves' hyperthyroidism and ophthalmopathy. Overall study context: Blood was drawn when the patient was first diagnosed and still untreated.

With respect to this clonotype: Its antigen is not known.

PBMCs stemmed from 8.5 to 10 ml fresh peripheral blood. It was RNA transcripts that yielded the amplified TCR beta CDR3 regions. In the first-round RT-PCR of the TCR CDR3, the HTBI primer set was used. TCRdb reanalysed the multiplex PCR reads using MiXCR and keeps one entry per CDR3 protein. The table records about 400,000 distinct CDR3 sequences, around 14% of them present only once. Notes on the study in general: Stable hyperthyroidism and ophthalmopathy were separated using 13 V-J signatures.

Sequencing was performed on blood. The clonotype comes from a woman aged 18-29 years with Graves' hyperthyroidism.

The CDR3 DNA is TGTGCCAGCAGCCGGGGGGGGGCCCTAGGCACTGAAGCTTTCTTT. Translating gives CASSRGGALGTEAFF. J is TRBJ1-1 and V is TRBV7-2, with a weak D call TRBD1 (6 bases). CDR1 is SGHTA, CDR2 FQGNSA, per germline. The CDR3 extends over 15 amino acids. Trimming removed 5 bases at V and 4 bases at J, with 17 bases between.